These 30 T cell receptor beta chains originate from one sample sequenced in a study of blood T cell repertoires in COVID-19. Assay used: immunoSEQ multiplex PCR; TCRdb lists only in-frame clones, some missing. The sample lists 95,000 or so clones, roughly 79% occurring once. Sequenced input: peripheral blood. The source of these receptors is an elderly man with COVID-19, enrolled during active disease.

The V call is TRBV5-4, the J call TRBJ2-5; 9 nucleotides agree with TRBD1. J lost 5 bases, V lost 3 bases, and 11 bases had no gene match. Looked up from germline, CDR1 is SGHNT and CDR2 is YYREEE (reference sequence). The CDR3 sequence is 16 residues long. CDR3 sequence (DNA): TGTGCCAGCAGCTCGCCGGACAGGGGCGCCGGGGAGACCCAGTACTTC. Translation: CASSSPDRGAGETQYF.

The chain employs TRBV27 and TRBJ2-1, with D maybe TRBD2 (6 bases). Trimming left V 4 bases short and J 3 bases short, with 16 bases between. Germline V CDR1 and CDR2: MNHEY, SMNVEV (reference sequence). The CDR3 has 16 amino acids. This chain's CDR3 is CASSSYPGTYYNEQFF. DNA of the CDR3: TGTGCCAGCAGTTCTTACCCCGGGACTTACTACAATGAGCAGTTCTTC.

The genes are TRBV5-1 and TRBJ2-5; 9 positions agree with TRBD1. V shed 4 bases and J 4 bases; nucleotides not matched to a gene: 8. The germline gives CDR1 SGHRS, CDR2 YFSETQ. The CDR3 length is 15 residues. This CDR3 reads CASSGADRGTETQYF. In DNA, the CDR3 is TGCGCCAGCAGCGGAGCGGACAGGGGAACAGAGACCCAGTACTTC.

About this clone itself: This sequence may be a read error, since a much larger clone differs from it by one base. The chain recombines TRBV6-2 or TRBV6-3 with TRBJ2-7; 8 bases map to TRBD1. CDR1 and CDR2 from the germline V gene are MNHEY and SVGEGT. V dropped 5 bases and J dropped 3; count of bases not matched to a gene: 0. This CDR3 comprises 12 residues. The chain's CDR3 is CASSDRGYEQYF. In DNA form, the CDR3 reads TGTGCCAGCAGTGACAGGGGCTACGAGCAGTACTTC.

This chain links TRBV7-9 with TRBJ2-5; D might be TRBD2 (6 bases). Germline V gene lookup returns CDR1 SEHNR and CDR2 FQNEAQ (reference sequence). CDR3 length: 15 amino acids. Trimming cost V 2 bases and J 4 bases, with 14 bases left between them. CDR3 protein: CASSLLLALRETQYF. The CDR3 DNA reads TGTGCCAGCAGCTTACTGCTAGCGCTCCGAGAGACCCAGTACTTC.

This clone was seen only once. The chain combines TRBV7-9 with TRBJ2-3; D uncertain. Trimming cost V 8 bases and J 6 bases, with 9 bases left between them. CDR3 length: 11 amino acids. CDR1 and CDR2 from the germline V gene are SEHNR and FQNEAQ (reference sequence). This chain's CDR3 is CASQESDTQYF. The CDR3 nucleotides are TGTGCCAGCCAGGAATCTGATACGCAGTATTTT.

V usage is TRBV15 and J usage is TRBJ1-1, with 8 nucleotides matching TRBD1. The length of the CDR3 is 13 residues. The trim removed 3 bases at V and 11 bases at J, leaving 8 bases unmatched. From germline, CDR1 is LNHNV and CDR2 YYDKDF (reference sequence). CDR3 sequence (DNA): TGTGCCACCAGCAGCGACAGGGGAGATGGGGCTTTCTTT. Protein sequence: CATSSDRGDGAFF.

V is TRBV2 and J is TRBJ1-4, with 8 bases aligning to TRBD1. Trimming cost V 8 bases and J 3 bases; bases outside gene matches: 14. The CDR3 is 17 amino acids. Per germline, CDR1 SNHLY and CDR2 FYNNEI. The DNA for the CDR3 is TGTGCCAGCCAGCCCCGAGACAGGGGAGGGGCTAATGAAAAACTGTTTTTT. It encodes CASQPRDRGGANEKLFF.

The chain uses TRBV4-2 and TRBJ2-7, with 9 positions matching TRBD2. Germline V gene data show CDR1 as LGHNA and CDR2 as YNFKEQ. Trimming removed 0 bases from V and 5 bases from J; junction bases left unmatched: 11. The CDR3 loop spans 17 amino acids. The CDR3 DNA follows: TGTGCCAGCAGCCAAGATTGGGTAGCGGGGGATGGGAACGAGCAGTACTTC. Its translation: CASSQDWVAGDGNEQYF.

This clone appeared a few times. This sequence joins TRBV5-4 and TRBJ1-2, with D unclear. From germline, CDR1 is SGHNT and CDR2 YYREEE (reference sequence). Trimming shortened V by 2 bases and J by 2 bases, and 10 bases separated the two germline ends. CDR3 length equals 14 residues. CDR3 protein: CASSFRRENYGYTF. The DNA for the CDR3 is TGTGCCAGCAGCTTCAGGCGGGAAAACTATGGCTACACCTTC.

The CDR3 reads CASSENSGAGGTQYF. CDR3 nucleotides: TGCGCCAGCAGTGAAAATAGCGGGGCGGGCGGTACGCAGTATTTT. This rearrangement joins TRBV10-1 to TRBJ2-3, with 8 bases aligning to TRBD2. The length of the CDR3 is 15 residues. Germline assignment: CDR1 WNHNN and CDR2 SYGVQD (reference sequence). V trimming: 3 bases; J trimming: 8 bases; junction bases outside the gene matches: 10.

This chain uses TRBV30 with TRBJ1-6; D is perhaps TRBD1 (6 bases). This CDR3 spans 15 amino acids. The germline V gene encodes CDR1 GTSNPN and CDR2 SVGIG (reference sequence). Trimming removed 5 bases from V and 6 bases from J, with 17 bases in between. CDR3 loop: CAWRGAFLLNSPLHF. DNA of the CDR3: TGTGCCTGGCGGGGGGCTTTTCTTCTTAATTCACCCCTCCACTTT.

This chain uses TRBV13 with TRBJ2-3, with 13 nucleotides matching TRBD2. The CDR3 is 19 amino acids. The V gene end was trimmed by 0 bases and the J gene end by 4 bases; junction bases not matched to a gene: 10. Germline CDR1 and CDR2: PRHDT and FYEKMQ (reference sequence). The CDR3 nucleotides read TGTGCCAGCAGCTTAGGGACTAGCGGGGGGCCTGAGGTCGCAGATACGCAGTATTTT. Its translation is CASSLGTSGGPEVADTQYF.

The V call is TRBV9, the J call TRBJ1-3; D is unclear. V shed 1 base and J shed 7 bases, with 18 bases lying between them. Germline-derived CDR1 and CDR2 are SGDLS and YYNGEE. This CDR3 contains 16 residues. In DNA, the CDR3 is TGTGCCAGCAGCGTATCTTGGGTGAGGGCCGGGAACACCATATATTTT. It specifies CASSVSWVRAGNTIYF.

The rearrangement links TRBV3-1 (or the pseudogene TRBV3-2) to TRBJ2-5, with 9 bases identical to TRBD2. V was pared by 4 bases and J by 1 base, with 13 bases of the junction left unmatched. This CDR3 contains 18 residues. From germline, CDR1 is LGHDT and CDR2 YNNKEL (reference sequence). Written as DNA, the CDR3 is TGTGCCAGCAGCCCAGAGAGGCGGGGGGGAACTTTCCAAGAGACCCAGTACTTC. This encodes CASSPERRGGTFQETQYF.

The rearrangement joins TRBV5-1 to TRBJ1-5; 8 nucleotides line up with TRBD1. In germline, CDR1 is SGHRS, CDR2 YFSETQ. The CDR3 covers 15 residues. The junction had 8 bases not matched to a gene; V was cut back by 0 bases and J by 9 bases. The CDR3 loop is CASSLGTGTLRPQHF. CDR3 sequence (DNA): TGCGCCAGCAGCTTGGGGACAGGGACCCTTCGGCCCCAGCATTTT.

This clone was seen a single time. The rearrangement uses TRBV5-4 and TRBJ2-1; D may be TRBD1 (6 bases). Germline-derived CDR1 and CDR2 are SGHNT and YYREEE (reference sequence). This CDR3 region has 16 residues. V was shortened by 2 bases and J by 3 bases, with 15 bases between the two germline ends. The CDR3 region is CASSFGKKQGYNEQFF. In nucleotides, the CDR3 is TGTGCCAGCAGCTTTGGCAAAAAACAGGGCTACAATGAGCAGTTCTTC.

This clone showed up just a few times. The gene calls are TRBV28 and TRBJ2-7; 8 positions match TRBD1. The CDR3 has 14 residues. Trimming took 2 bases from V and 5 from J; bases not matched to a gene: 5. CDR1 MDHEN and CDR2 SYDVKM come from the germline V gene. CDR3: CASSLRDRNHEQYF. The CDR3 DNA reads TGTGCCAGCAGTTTACGGGACAGGAACCACGAGCAGTACTTC.

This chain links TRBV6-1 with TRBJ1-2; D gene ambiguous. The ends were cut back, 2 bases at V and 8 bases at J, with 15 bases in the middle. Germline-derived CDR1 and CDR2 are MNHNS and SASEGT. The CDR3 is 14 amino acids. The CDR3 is CASSESPGYQGYTF. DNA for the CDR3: TGTGCCAGCAGTGAAAGCCCAGGTTACCAGGGCTACACCTTC.

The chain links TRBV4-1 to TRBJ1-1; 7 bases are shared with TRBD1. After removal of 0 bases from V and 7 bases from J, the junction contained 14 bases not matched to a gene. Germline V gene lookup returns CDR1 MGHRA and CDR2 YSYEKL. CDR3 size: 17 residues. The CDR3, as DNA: TGCGCCAGCAGCCAAGACCCTCGCGGGACAGCAGGCCTTGAAGCTTTCTTT. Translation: CASSQDPRGTAGLEAFF.

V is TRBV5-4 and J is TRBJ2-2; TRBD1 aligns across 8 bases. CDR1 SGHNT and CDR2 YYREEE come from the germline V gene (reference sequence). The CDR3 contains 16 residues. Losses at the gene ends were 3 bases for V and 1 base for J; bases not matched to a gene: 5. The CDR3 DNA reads TGTGCCAGCAGCTCGCAGACAGGGGAGAACACCGGGGAGCTGTTTTTT. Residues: CASSSQTGENTGELFF.

CDR3 amino acids: CASSVGLAGWTQYF. DNA of the CDR3: TGTGCCAGCAGCGTTGGGCTAGCGGGCTGGACCCAGTACTTC. The chain uses TRBV9 and TRBJ2-5; 8 nucleotides agree with TRBD2. Germline V CDR1 and CDR2: SGDLS, YYNGEE. The CDR3 is made up of 14 amino acids. The trim removed 2 bases at V and 7 bases at J, leaving 7 bases unmatched.

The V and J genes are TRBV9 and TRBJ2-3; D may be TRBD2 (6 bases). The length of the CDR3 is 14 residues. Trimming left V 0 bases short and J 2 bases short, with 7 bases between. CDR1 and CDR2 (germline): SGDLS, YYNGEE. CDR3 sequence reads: CASSVAGDTDTQYF. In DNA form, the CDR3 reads TGTGCCAGCAGCGTAGCGGGGGACACAGATACGCAGTATTTT.

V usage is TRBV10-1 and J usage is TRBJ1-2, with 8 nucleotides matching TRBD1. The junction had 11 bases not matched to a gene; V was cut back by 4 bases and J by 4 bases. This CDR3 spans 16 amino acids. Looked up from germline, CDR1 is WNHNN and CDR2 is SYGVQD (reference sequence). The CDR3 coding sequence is TGCGCCAGCAGTGTTCCGGGACAGGAGGTTTCCTATGGCTACACCTTC. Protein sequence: CASSVPGQEVSYGYTF.

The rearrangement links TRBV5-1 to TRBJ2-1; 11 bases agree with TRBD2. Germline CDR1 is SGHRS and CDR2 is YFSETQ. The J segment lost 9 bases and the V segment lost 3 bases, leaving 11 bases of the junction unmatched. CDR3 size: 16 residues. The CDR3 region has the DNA TGCGCCAGCAGCTCCCGGGTAGCGGGAGGGCCGGGTGAGCAGTTCTTC. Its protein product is CASSSRVAGGPGEQFF.

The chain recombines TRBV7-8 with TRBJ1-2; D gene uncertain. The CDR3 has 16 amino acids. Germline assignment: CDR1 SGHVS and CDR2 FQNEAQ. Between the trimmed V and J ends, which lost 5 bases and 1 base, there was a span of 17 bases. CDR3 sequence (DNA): TGTGCCAGCAGCCCAACGACATTCTTTGGTAACTATGGCTACACCTTC. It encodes CASSPTTFFGNYGYTF.

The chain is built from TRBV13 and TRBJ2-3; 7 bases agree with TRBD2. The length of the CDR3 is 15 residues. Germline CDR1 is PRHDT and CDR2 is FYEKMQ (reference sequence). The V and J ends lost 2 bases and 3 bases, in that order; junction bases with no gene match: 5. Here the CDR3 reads CASSLSALATDTQYF. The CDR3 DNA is TGTGCCAGCAGCTTATCCGCACTAGCGACAGATACGCAGTATTTT.

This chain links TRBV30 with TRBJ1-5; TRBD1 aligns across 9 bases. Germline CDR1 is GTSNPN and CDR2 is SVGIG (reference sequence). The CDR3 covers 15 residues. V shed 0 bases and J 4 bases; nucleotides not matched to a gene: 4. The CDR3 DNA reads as TGTGCCTGGAGTGTACTGGGACAGGGTAATCAGCCCCAGCATTTT. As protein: CAWSVLGQGNQPQHF.

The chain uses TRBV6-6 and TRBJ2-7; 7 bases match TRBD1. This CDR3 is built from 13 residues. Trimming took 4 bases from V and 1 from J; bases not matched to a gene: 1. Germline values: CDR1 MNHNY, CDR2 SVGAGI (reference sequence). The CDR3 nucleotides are TGTGCCAGCAGTTTACAGGGGTCCTACGAGCAGTACTTC. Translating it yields CASSLQGSYEQYF.

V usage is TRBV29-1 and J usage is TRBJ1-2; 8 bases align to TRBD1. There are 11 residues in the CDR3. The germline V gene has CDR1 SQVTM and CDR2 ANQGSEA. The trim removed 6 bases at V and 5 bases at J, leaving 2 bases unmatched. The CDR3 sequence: CSVRTGYGYTF. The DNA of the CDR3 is TGCAGCGTCCGGACAGGGTATGGCTACACCTTC.